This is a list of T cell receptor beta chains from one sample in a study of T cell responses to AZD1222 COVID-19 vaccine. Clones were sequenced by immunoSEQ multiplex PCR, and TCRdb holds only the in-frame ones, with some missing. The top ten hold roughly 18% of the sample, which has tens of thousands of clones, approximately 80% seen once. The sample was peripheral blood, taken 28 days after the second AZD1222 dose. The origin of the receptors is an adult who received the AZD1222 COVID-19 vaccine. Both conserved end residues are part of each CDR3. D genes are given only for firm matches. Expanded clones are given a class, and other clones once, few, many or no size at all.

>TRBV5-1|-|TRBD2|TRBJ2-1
TGCGCCAGCAGCTCCCGGGCTAGCGGGGATAGCAATGAGCAGTTCTTC
CASSSRASGDSNEQFF
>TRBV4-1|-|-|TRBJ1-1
TGCGCCAGCAGCCAAGAGCCAGGGATGCGTTCCACTGAAGCTTTCTTT
CASSQEPGMRSTEAFF
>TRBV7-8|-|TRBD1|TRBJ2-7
TGTGCCAGCAGCTTAGTAGGGGGCCATGGCGAGCAGTACTTC
CASSLVGGHGEQYF
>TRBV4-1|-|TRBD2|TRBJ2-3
TGCGCCAGCAGCCAAAGTCCGATACTAGCGGGGGGCACAGATACGCAGTATTTT
CASSQSPILAGGTDTQYF
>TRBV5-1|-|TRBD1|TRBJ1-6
TGCGCCAGCAGCGGGAAGACAGGGAGGGATTCACCCCTCCACTTT
CASSGKTGRDSPLHF
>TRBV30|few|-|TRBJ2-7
TGTGCCTGGAGTGATACCTACGAGCAGTACTTC
CAWSDTYEQYF
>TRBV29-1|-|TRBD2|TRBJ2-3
TGCAGCGTGACTAGCGGGGGGCGTGCAGATACGCAGTATTTT
CSVTSGGRADTQYF
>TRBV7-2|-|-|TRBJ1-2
TGTGCCAGCAGCTTAGGAGGGAGAGCTAACTATGGCTACACCTTC
CASSLGGRANYGYTF
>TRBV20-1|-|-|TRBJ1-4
TGCAGTGCTAGAGAGCGGGGCTTTGGCTTCTTT
CSARERGFGFF
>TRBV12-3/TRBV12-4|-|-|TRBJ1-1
TGTGCCAGCAGCCTTGGGTGGGAAGCTTTCTTT
CASSLGWEAFF
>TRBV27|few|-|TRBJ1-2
TGTGCCAGCAGCTCAGGAGTCTATGGCTACACCTTC
CASSSGVYGYTF
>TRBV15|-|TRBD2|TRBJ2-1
TGTGCCACCAGCAGAGATTACGGTAGCGGGGCGGGGTCCTACAATGAGCAGTTCTTC
CATSRDYGSGAGSYNEQFF
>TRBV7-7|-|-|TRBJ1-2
TGTGCTAGCAGCTTAGATGCAATTGAGGGGGGCCATGGCTACACCTTC
CASSLDAIEGGHGYTF